The 23 T cell receptor beta chains below all came from one sample that was sequenced in a study of T cells in Graves' hyperthyroidism and ophthalmopathy. Amplified TCR beta CDR3 regions derived from RNA transcripts. A set of HTBI primers served as the primers for a first-round RT-PCR of the TCR CDR3. MiXCR, run by TCRdb on the multiplex PCR reads, gives a single entry per CDR3 protein. The sample shows 500,000 to 800,000 distinct CDR3 sequences, about 15% of them seen only once. Sequenced sample: blood. The origin of the receptors is a woman aged 45 to 65 with Graves' ophthalmopathy.

This clonotype came up many times. The chain uses TRBV29-1 and TRBJ2-3; 7 bases align to TRBD2. The ends lost 3 bases at V and 3 bases at J; junction bases unmatched: 6. The CDR3 spans 14 residues. Germline CDR1 is SQVTM and CDR2 is ANQGSEA. DNA for the CDR3: TGCAGCGTTGATCTCCTAGCGGCAACAGATACGCAGTATTTT. Protein sequence: CSVDLLAATDTQYF.

V usage is TRBV10-3 and J usage is TRBJ1-2, with D maybe TRBD1 (5 bases). CDR3 length: 14 amino acids. V was clipped by 10 bases and J by 1 base, with 16 bases between them. From germline, CDR1 is ENHRY and CDR2 SYGVKD. CDR3: CATQSLGDNYGYTF. The CDR3 nucleotides read TGTGCCACCCAGAGCCTGGGGGATAACTATGGCTACACCTTC.

The chain joins TRBV20-1 to TRBJ2-7; 12 nucleotides line up with TRBD2. This CDR3 spans 16 amino acids. Trimming took 3 bases from V and 6 from J; bases not matched to a gene: 12. CDR1 and CDR2 from the germline V gene are DFQATT and SNEGSKA (reference sequence). The CDR3 bases are TGCAGTGCTAGCCAACTAGCGGGAGGCGGGCCGGGCGAGCAGTACTTC. Its protein product is CSASQLAGGGPGEQYF.

The chain recombines TRBV12-3 or TRBV12-4 with TRBJ2-1; the match to TRBD1 covers 7 bases. The CDR3 loop spans 14 amino acids. The ends lost 6 bases at V and 0 bases at J; junction bases unmatched: 2. DNA of the CDR3: TGTGCCAGCAGAGGGGGCGCCTCCTACAATGAGCAGTTCTTC. Protein product: CASRGGASYNEQFF.

This clonotype has a count of ten or more. The rearrangement joins TRBV20-1 to TRBJ2-7, with 7 bases that match TRBD1. Germline-derived CDR1 and CDR2 are DFQATT and SNEGSKA (reference sequence). The CDR3 runs to 14 residues. V lost 4 bases, J lost 3 bases, and 9 bases stayed unmatched. CDR3 in amino acids: CSATPGQFFYEQYF. In nucleotides, the CDR3 is TGCAGTGCTACCCCGGGACAGTTCTTCTACGAGCAGTACTTC.

This clonotype came up many times. The chain combines TRBV12-5 with TRBJ2-1, with D unclear. V shed 0 bases and J shed 9 bases, with 12 bases lying between them. Germline V gives CDR1 LGHNT, CDR2 FRNRAP. CDR3 length: 14 amino acids. CDR3 loop: CASGLVVSIGEQFF. The CDR3 DNA reads TGTGCTAGTGGTTTGGTGGTCTCAATAGGTGAGCAGTTCTTC.

This clonotype was found many times. This rearrangement joins TRBV30 to TRBJ2-1; TRBD2 aligns across 8 bases. CDR3 length: 14 residues. The trim removed 0 bases at V and 6 bases at J, leaving 4 bases unmatched. CDR1 GTSNPN and CDR2 SVGIG come from the germline V gene (reference sequence). The CDR3 sequence: CAWSVRSGSNEQFF. CDR3 nucleotide sequence: TGTGCCTGGAGTGTACGGAGCGGGAGCAATGAGCAGTTCTTC.

About this clonotype: One junction end disagrees with the germline gene, perhaps due to a read error. The genes are TRBV5-1 and TRBJ2-2; D possibly corresponds to TRBD1 (6 bases). The CDR3 consists of 13 residues. Germline V gives CDR1 SGHRS, CDR2 YFSETQ. The CDR3 sequence is CASRQGNIGELFF. For the CDR3, the DNA is TGCGCCAGCAGACAGGGTAACATCGGGGAGCTGTTTTTT.

This clonotype has at least ten counts. This chain links TRBV2 with TRBJ1-6; TRBD1 is a possible D gene (5 bases). V dropped 3 bases and J dropped 7 bases, with 16 bases sitting between them. Germline V gene lookup returns CDR1 SNHLY and CDR2 FYNNEI. This CDR3 comprises 16 residues. CDR3 residues: CASSESGHRSNSPLHF. The CDR3 bases are TGTGCCAGCAGTGAGAGCGGACACCGATCAAATTCACCCCTCCACTTT.

There are many counts of this clonotype. The chain carries TRBV7-9 and TRBJ2-3; 8 nucleotides align to TRBD2. Germline values: CDR1 SEHNR, CDR2 FQNEAQ (reference sequence). The CDR3 extends over 16 amino acids. V shed 6 bases and J 2 bases; nucleotides not matched to a gene: 10. CDR3 sequence: CASSLGTRRITDTQYF. The CDR3, as DNA: TGTGCCAGCAGTCTTGGGACTAGAAGGATCACAGATACGCAGTATTTT.

The chain couples TRBV19 to TRBJ1-1; 10 bases agree with TRBD1. V dropped 1 base and J dropped 4; count of bases not matched to a gene: 6. The CDR3 covers 16 residues. CDR1 is LNHDA and CDR2 is SQIVND in the germline V gene (reference sequence). The CDR3 sequence: CASSIAGTGEGTEAFF. The CDR3 nucleotides read TGTGCCAGTAGTATAGCTGGGACAGGGGAAGGCACTGAAGCTTTCTTT. The full variable domain, rest sourced from reference TRBV19 and TRBJ1-1, is DGGITQSPKYLFRKEGQNVTLSCEQNLNHDAMYWYRQDPGQGLRLIYYSQIVNDFQKGDIAEGYSVSREKKESFPLTVTSAQKNPTAFYLCASSIAGTGEGTEAFFGQGTRLTVV.

This clonotype was seen only once. One base away lies a much larger clone, so this may be a sequencing read error. The chain employs TRBV7-9 and TRBJ2-3; possibly TRBD2 for D (5 bases). Trimming took 9 bases from V and 4 from J, leaving 17 bases between them. The CDR3 contains 14 residues. CDR1 and CDR2 (germline): SEHNR, FQNEAQ (reference sequence). CDR3 region: CARRFRAAADTQYF. CDR3 coding DNA: TGTGCCAGAAGATTCCGGGCAGCGGCAGATACGCAGTATTTT.

This clonotype has a count of ten or more. The rearrangement joins TRBV10-3 to TRBJ2-7; 9 bases are a match to TRBD1. J lost 0 bases, V lost 6 bases, and 12 bases had no gene match. There are 17 residues in the CDR3. CDR1 ENHRY and CDR2 SYGVKD come from the germline V gene. For the CDR3, the DNA is TGTGCCATCAGCGGATCGGCTGAGACAGGGGGCTCCTACGAGCAGTACTTC. Its protein is CAISGSAETGGSYEQYF.

This clonotype has a count of ten or more. This sequence joins TRBV28 and TRBJ2-7; no clear D. The length of the CDR3 is 11 residues. Trimming stripped 6 bases from V and 3 bases from J, with 6 bases between. CDR1 and CDR2 (germline): MDHEN, SYDVKM. This CDR3 reads CASSSLYEQYF. The CDR3 bases are TGTGCCAGCAGCTCCCTCTACGAGCAGTACTTC.

This clonotype occurred many times. The chain is built from TRBV10-3 and TRBJ2-7; D uncertain. Germline V gives CDR1 ENHRY, CDR2 SYGVKD. This CDR3 spans 14 amino acids. Trimming left V 6 bases short and J 2 bases short, with 14 bases between. DNA of the CDR3: TGTGCCATCAGGATGACACTCACCCCCTACGAGCAGTACTTC. Its protein product is CAIRMTLTPYEQYF.

In its sample, this clonotype was seen many times. The chain carries TRBV12-3 or TRBV12-4 and TRBJ2-1; TRBD2 aligns across 12 bases. The CDR3 sequence is 15 residues long. The V gene end was trimmed by 3 bases and the J gene end by 8 bases; junction bases not matched to a gene: 5. CDR3: CASSLGLAGTDEQFF. The CDR3, as DNA: TGTGCCAGCAGTTTGGGACTAGCGGGCACTGATGAGCAGTTCTTC.

On this clonotype: This may stem from a read error, because a much larger clone lies one nucleotide away. The chain combines TRBV12-5 with TRBJ1-1; D might be TRBD1 (6 bases). Germline V gene lookup returns CDR1 LGHNT and CDR2 FRNRAP. CDR3 size: 14 residues. The V gene lost 7 bases and the J gene lost 7 bases, with 19 bases spanning the gap. The DNA for the CDR3 is TGTGCTAGTGTCCCGTCGGGGGGCGGCATTGAAGCTTTCTTT. Protein: CASVPSGGGIEAFF.

Many counts were recorded for this clonotype. One junction end does not reproduce the germline sequence, and a read error may be involved. The V call is TRBV20-1, the J call TRBJ2-3, with 12 bases that match TRBD2. The CDR3 loop spans 15 amino acids. Per the germline V gene, CDR1 is DFQATT and CDR2 is SNEGSKA (reference sequence). The CDR3 loop reads CSPRDSGLAGDTQYF. DNA of the CDR3: TGCAGTCCTAGAGATTCGGGACTAGCGGGAGATACGCAGTATTTT.

The chain has TRBV28 and TRBJ2-7; D gene ambiguous. This CDR3 is 15 amino acids long. Germline values: CDR1 MDHEN, CDR2 SYDVKM. Trimming cost V 5 bases and J 6 bases, with 20 bases left between them. CDR3: CASSESNIVATEQYF. The CDR3 DNA reads as TGTGCCAGCAGTGAATCCAACATAGTCGCAACCGAGCAGTACTTC.

This clonotype showed up many times. The gene calls are TRBV12-3 or TRBV12-4 and TRBJ2-7; TRBD1 matches at 7 bases. CDR3 length: 14 residues. V shed 5 bases and J 4 bases; nucleotides not matched to a gene: 8. The DNA of the CDR3 is TGTGCCAGCAGTCACCGGGACAGATTTTACGAGCAGTACTTC. Amino acid sequence: CASSHRDRFYEQYF.

Ten or more counts support this clonotype. For the CDR3, the DNA is TGTGCCAGCAGATCTGGGGGGAGCACAGATACGCAGTATTTT. Encoded protein: CASRSGGSTDTQYF. V and J are TRBV7-3 and TRBJ2-3, with D tentatively TRBD2 (6 bases). The CDR3 covers 14 residues. The V end lost 6 bases, the J end lost 0 bases, and 10 bases lay between the germline ends. CDR1 and CDR2 from the germline V gene are SGHTA and FQGTGA.

This clonotype was seen many times. This chain's CDR3 is CASSFAGTGLNRAFF. The CDR3 coding sequence is TGTGCCAGCAGCTTCGCCGGGACAGGTCTCAATCGGGCTTTCTTT. The chain employs TRBV11-2 and TRBJ1-1; 8 bases match TRBD1. CDR1 is SGHAT and CDR2 is FQNNGV in the germline V gene. This CDR3 has 15 residues. V trimming: 3 bases; J trimming: 11 bases; junction bases outside the gene matches: 14.

This clonotype was detected only a few times. This chain connects TRBV7-3 to TRBJ2-2; D unclear. Germline CDR1 and CDR2: SGHTA and FQGTGA. The CDR3 is 16 residues long. Trimming shortened V by 1 base and J by 1 base, and 10 bases separated the two germline ends. In nucleotides, the CDR3 is TGTGCCAGCAGCTTAAGGCTGGTAGGGAACACCGGGGAGCTGTTTTTT. As protein: CASSLRLVGNTGELFF.